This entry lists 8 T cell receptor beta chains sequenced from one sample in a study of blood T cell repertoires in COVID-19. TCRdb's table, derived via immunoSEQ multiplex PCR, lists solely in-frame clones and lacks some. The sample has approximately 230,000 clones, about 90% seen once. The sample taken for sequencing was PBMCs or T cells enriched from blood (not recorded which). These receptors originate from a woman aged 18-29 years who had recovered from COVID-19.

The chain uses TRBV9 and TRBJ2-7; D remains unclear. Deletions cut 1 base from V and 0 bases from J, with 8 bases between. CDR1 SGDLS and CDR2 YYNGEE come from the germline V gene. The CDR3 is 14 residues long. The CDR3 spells CASSVTASSYEQYF. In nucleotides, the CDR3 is TGTGCCAGCAGCGTAACAGCAAGCTCCTACGAGCAGTACTTC.

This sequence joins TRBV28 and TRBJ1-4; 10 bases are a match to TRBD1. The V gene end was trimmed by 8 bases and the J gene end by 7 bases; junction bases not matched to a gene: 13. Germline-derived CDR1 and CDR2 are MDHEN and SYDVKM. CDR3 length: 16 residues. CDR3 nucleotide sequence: TGTGCCAGCTTATCCGGGACAGGGGTTGTTTTTGAAAAACTGTTTTTT. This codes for CASLSGTGVVFEKLFF. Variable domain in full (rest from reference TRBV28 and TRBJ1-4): DVKVTQSSRYLVKRTGEKVFLECVQDMDHENMFWYRQDPGLGLRLIYFSYDVKMKEKGDIPEGYSVSREKKERFSLILESASTNQTSMYLCASLSGTGVVFEKLFFGSGTQLSVL.

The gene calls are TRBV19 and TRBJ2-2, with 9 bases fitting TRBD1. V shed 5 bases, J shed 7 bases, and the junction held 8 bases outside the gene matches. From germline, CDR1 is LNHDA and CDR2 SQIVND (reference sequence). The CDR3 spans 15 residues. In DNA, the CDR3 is TGTGCCAGTAGTTCTCGGGACAGGGAAGTCGGGGAGCTGTTTTTT. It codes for CASSSRDREVGELFF.

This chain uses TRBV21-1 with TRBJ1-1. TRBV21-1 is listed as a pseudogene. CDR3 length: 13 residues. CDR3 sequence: CASSPYMNTEAFF. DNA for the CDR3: TGTGCCAGCAGCCCCTATATGAACACTGAAGCTTTCTTT.

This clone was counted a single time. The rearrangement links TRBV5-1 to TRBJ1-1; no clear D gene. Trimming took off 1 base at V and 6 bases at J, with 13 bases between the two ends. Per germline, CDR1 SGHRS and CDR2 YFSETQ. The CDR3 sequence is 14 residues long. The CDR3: CASSLWVGSAEAFF. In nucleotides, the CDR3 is TGCGCCAGCAGCTTGTGGGTCGGGAGCGCTGAAGCTTTCTTT.

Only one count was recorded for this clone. The CDR3 nucleotides read TGTGCCAGCAGTGACAGGACTAGTATTGCCGGGGAGCTGTTTTTT. As protein: CASSDRTSIAGELFF. This chain links TRBV2 with TRBJ2-2; TRBD2 aligns across 7 bases. The CDR3 is made up of 15 amino acids. Per the germline V gene, CDR1 is SNHLY and CDR2 is FYNNEI. V was clipped by 3 bases and J by 6 bases; unmatched bases: 7. Variable domain in full (rest from reference TRBV2 and TRBJ2-2): EPEVTQTPSHQVTQMGQEVILRCVPISNHLYFYWYRQILGQKVEFLVSFYNNEISEKSEIFDDQFSVERPDGSNFTLKIRSTKLEDSAMYFCASSDRTSIAGELFFGEGSRLTVL.

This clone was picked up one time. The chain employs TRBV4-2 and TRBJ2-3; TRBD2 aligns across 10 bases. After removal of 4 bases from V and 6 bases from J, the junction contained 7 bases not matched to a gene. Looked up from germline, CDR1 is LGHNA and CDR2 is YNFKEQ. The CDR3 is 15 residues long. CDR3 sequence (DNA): TGTGCCAGCAGCCTTGAGCGGGGGGGCCCTGATACGCAGTATTTT. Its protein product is CASSLERGGPDTQYF.

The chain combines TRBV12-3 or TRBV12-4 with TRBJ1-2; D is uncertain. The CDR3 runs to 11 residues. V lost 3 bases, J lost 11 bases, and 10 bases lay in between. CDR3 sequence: CASSFGGSYTF. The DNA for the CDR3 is TGTGCCAGCAGTTTCGGCGGGAGTTACACCTTC.